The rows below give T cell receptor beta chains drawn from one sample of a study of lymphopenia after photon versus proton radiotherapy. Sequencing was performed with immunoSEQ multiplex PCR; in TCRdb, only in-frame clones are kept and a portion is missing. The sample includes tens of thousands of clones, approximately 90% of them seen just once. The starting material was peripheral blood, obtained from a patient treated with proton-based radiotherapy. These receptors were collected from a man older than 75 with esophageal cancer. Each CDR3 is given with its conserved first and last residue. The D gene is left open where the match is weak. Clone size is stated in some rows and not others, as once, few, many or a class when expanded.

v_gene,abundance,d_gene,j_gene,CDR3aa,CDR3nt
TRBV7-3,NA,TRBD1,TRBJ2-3,CASSKGARTDTQYF,TGTGCCAGCAGCAAGGGGGCGCGGACAGATACGCAGTATTTT
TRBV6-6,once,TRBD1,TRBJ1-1,CASSSTGTGGNTEAFF,TGTGCCAGCAGTTCGACCGGGACAGGGGGGAACACTGAAGCTTTCTTT
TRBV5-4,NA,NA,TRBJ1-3,CASSFAGAGNTIYF,TGTGCCAGCAGCTTTGCCGGGGCGGGAAACACCATATATTTT
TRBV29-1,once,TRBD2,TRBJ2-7,CSGSGEGSEQYF,TGCAGCGGCAGCGGGGAAGGGAGCGAGCAGTACTTC
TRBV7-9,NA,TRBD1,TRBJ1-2,CASSWTGAARYGYTF,TGTGCCAGCAGCTGGACAGGGGCGGCGAGGTATGGCTACACCTTC
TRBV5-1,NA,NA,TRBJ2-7,CASSLGYYEQYF,TGCGCCAGCAGCTTGGGGTACTACGAGCAGTACTTC
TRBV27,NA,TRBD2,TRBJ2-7,CASSLVLAGAREQYF,TGTGCCAGCAGTTTAGTTCTAGCGGGAGCTCGGGAGCAGTACTTC
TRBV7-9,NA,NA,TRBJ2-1,CASSLGGFGEQFF,TGTGCCAGCAGCTTAGGTGGGTTTGGTGAGCAGTTCTTC
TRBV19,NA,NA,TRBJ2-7,CASRDLDGVAEQYF,TGTGCCAGTAGGGACCTGGACGGGGTTGCTGAGCAGTACTTC
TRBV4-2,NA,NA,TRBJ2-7,CASSQDLASAVSYEQYF,TGTGCCAGCAGCCAAGATCTTGCTAGCGCCGTCTCCTACGAGCAGTACTTC
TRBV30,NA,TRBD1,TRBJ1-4,CAWSLTGTNEKLFF,TGTGCCTGGAGTTTGACAGGGACTAATGAAAAACTGTTTTTT
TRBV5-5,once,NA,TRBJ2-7,CASSLGPNYEQYF,TGTGCCAGCAGCTTGGGACCAAACTACGAGCAGTACTTC
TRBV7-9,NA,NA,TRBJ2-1,CASSLGRGGSYNEQFF,TGTGCCAGCAGCTTAGGCAGGGGGGGCTCCTACAATGAGCAGTTCTTC
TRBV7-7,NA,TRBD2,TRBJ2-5,CASSPDGLGGAQYF,TGTGCCAGCAGCCCCGACGGACTCGGGGGGGCCCAGTACTTC
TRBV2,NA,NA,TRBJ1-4,CASSRASNEKLFF,TGTGCCAGCTCAAGGGCTTCTAATGAAAAACTGTTTTTT
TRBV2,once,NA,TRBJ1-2,CATPPTGGILYGYTF,TGTGCCACCCCCCCCACCGGGGGGATTCTCTATGGCTACACCTTC
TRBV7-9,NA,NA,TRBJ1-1,CASSLRSNTEAFF,TGTGCCAGCAGCTTAAGATCGAACACTGAAGCTTTCTTT
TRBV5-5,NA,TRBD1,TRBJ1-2,CASSRQTGGNRYYGYTF,TGTGCCAGCAGTCGCCAGACAGGGGGCAATCGATACTATGGCTACACCTTC
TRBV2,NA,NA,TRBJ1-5,CASSEGPERGNQPQHF,TGTGCCAGCAGTGAAGGGCCCGAGAGAGGCAATCAGCCCCAGCATTTT
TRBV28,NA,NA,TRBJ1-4,CASSLWGVREKLFF,TGTGCCAGCAGTTTGTGGGGGGTTCGGGAAAAACTGTTTTTT
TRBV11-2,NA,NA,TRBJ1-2,CASSLVSGTYGYTF,TGTGCCAGCAGCTTAGTCTCAGGGACCTATGGCTACACCTTC
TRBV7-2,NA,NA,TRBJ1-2,CASSPVTSNYGYTF,TGTGCCAGCAGCCCCGTGACATCTAACTATGGCTACACCTTC
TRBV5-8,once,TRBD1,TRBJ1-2,CASSLKQGADPYGYTF,TGTGCCAGCAGCTTGAAACAGGGGGCCGATCCCTATGGCTACACCTTC
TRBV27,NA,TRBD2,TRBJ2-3,CASSPRTSGVKDTQYF,TGTGCCAGCAGTCCCCGGACTAGCGGGGTGAAAGATACGCAGTATTTT
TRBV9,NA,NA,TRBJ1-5,CASSVCPDYSNQPQHF,TGTGCCAGCAGCGTATGCCCCGATTATAGCAATCAGCCCCAGCATTTT
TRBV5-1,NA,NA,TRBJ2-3,CASSLQGTDTQYF,TGCGCCAGCAGCCTACAGGGAACAGATACGCAGTATTTT
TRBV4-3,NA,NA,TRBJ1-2,CASSQVMANYGYTF,TGCGCCAGCAGCCAAGTTATGGCTAACTATGGCTACACCTTC
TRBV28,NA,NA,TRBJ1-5,CASSLSGNQPQHF,TGTGCCAGCAGTTTATCTGGCAATCAGCCCCAGCATTTT
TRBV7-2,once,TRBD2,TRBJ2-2,CASSHWGLDGGELFF,TGTGCCAGCAGCCACTGGGGACTAGATGGCGGGGAGCTGTTTTTT
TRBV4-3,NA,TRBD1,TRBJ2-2,CASSQDPRQGAGTGELFF,TGCGCCAGCAGCCAAGACCCCCGACAGGGGGCGGGCACCGGGGAGCTGTTTTTT
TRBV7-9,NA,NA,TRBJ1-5,CASSYDWNQPQHF,TGTGCCAGCAGCTACGACTGGAATCAGCCCCAGCATTTT
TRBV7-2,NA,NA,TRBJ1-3,CASSSPPRGEGNTIYF,TGTGCCAGCAGCTCACCCCCCCGGGGGGAGGGAAACACCATATATTTT
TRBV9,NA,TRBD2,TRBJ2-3,CASSVLSGGQDTQYF,TGTGCCAGCAGCGTATTGTCGGGGGGGCAAGATACGCAGTATTTT
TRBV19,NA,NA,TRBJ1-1,CASRFRTEGNTEAFF,TGTGCCAGTAGATTCCGGACGGAGGGAAACACTGAAGCTTTCTTT
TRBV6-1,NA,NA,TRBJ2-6,CASSRSSGANVLTF,TGTGCCAGCTCTCGTAGCTCTGGGGCCAACGTCCTGACTTTC
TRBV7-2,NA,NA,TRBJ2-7,CASSKRTGTYEQYF,TGTGCCAGCAGCAAGAGGACGGGGACCTACGAGCAGTACTTC
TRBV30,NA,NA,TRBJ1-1,CAWGGRRTNTEAFF,TGTGCCTGGGGTGGACGGAGGACGAACACTGAAGCTTTCTTT
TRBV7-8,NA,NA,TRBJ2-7,CASSSQWTTLLRAGQYF,TGTGCCAGCAGCTCTCAATGGACAACCCTACTACGAGCAGGGCAGTACTTC
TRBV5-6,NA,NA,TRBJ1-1,CASSFTVNTEAFF,TGTGCCAGCAGCTTTACAGTGAACACTGAAGCTTTCTTT
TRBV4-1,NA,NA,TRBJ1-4,CASSRLGGRGEKLFF,TGCGCCAGCAGCCGCCTAGGGGGGCGGGGTGAAAAACTGTTTTTT
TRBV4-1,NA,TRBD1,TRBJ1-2,CASSPGQGIYGYTF,TGCGCCAGCAGCCCAGGACAGGGGATTTATGGCTACACCTTC
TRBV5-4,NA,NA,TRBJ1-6,CASSLASFEGSPLHF,TGTGCCAGCAGCTTGGCTTCGTTTGAGGGTTCACCCCTCCACTTT
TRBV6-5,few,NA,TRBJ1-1,CASSYTRGMSEAFF,TGTGCCAGCAGTTACACCAGGGGTATGTCTGAAGCTTTCTTT
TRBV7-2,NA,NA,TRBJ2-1,CASSAQGITYNEQFF,TGTGCCAGCAGCGCACAGGGCATTACCTACAATGAGCAGTTCTTC
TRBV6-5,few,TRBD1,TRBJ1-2,CASSRTGNYGYTF,TGTGCCAGCAGCCGGACAGGAAACTATGGCTACACCTTC
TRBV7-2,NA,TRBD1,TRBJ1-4,CASSLDRLIAGEKLFF,TGTGCCAGCAGCTTGGACAGGCTTATTGCTGGTGAAAAACTGTTTTTT
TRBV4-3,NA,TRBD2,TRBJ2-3,CASSVSGSWTDTQYF,TGCGCCAGCTCAGTTAGCGGGAGCTGGACAGATACGCAGTATTTT